The 31 T cell receptor beta chains given below trace back to one sample, sequenced in a study of shared clonotypes between healthy human individuals. Profiled with immunoSEQ multiplex PCR; TCRdb holds only in-frame clones, not every one. The sample records about 750,000 clones, 80% to 95% being singletons. Naive CD8 isolation took CD45RO-negative cells positively selected for CCR7 and excluded terminally differentiated effector memory CD45RA+ cells. The sample was naive CD8+ T cells sorted from blood. The receptors were sampled from a man younger than 45 in good health.

V and J are TRBV30 and TRBJ2-3; D might be TRBD1 (6 bases). The CDR3 consists of 13 residues. The germline CDR1 and CDR2 sequences are GTSNPN and SVGIG (reference sequence). V lost 1 base and J lost 6, with 11 bases in between. The CDR3 sequence is CAWSGGPGDTQYF. Written as DNA, the CDR3 is TGTGCCTGGAGTGGGGGGCCGGGGGATACGCAGTATTTT.

The rearrangement uses TRBV7-9 and TRBJ2-1; 7 nucleotides line up with TRBD2. V was pared by 5 bases and J by 4 bases, with 14 bases of the junction left unmatched. Germline loops: CDR1 SEHNR, CDR2 FQNEAQ (reference sequence). The CDR3 covers 17 residues. CDR3 sequence reads: CASSDWAGVQAYNEQFF. The CDR3 bases are TGTGCCAGCAGCGACTGGGCGGGGGTACAGGCTTACAATGAGCAGTTCTTC.

V is TRBV29-1 and J is TRBJ2-3, with 14 bases lining up with TRBD2. In germline, CDR1 is SQVTM, CDR2 ANQGSEA. The J segment lost 5 bases and the V segment lost 6 bases, leaving 4 bases of the junction unmatched. The CDR3 runs 14 residues. This CDR3 reads CSVVTSGRGDTQYF. CDR3 DNA sequence: TGCAGCGTCGTGACTAGCGGGAGGGGAGATACGCAGTATTTT.

About this clone: Other DNA sequences in this sample translate to the same CDR3. The chain links TRBV19 to TRBJ2-5; maybe TRBD1 (8 bases). The germline V gene encodes CDR1 LNHDA and CDR2 SQIVND (reference sequence). The CDR3 contains 14 residues. V was pared by 3 bases and J by 5 bases, with 13 bases between. DNA of the CDR3: TGTGCCAGTAGTATCGGACAGGGAGGGGAGACCCAGTACTTC. Amino acid sequence: CASSIGQGGETQYF. Filled out from reference TRBV19 and TRBJ2-5, the complete variable domain reads DGGITQSPKYLFRKEGQNVTLSCEQNLNHDAMYWYRQDPGQGLRLIYYSQIVNDFQKGDIAEGYSVSREKKESFPLTVTSAQKNPTAFYLCASSIGQGGETQYFGPGTRLLVL.

This rearrangement joins TRBV4-1 to TRBJ1-4; unclear D gene. This CDR3 is 15 amino acids long. Germline values: CDR1 MGHRA, CDR2 YSYEKL. Trimming stripped 0 bases from V and 8 bases from J, with 13 bases between. CDR3 sequence reads: CASSQDLSRVEKLFF. The DNA for the CDR3 is TGCGCCAGCAGCCAAGATCTAAGTAGGGTCGAAAAACTGTTTTTT.

Details on this clone: Distinct nucleotide sequences in the sample also encode this CDR3. V and J are TRBV20-1 and TRBJ2-7; D not certain. The CDR3 spans 11 residues. From germline, CDR1 is DFQATT and CDR2 SNEGSKA (reference sequence). The germline V and J ends were trimmed by 6 bases and 4 bases, with 10 bases remaining between them. CDR3 amino acids: CSAPLSYEQYF. The CDR3 DNA reads as TGCAGTGCCCCCCTGTCTTACGAGCAGTACTTC.

The J gene is TRBJ2-7, the V gene TRBV29-1; D tentatively fits TRBD1 or TRBD2 (5 bases each). V was shortened by 4 bases and J by 2 bases, with 15 bases between the two germline ends. This CDR3 has 14 residues. Germline values: CDR1 SQVTM, CDR2 ANQGSEA. CDR3 loop: CSVVPRDQPYEQYF. In nucleotides, the CDR3 is TGCAGCGTTGTCCCCCGGGACCAGCCCTACGAGCAGTACTTC.

The gene calls are TRBV7-3 and TRBJ2-7; D ambiguous. Germline V gives CDR1 SGHTA, CDR2 FQGTGA. This CDR3 is built from 13 residues. V lost 5 bases and J 0 bases, leaving 8 bases between the germline ends. CDR3 protein: CASSPTDSYEQYF. The DNA for the CDR3 is TGTGCCAGCAGCCCCACGGACTCCTACGAGCAGTACTTC.

CDR3 bases: TGTGCCAGCAGCCCAGGCCCGGATGGACTTCCAACCCAGCATTTT. Its protein is CASSPGPDGLPTQHF. The genes are TRBV7-9 and TRBJ1-5, with D unresolved. V was clipped by 5 bases and J by 11 bases, with 22 bases between them. The CDR3 spans 15 residues. Germline CDR1 reads SEHNR; CDR2 reads FQNEAQ (reference sequence).

The chain employs TRBV9 and TRBJ1-4; D is perhaps TRBD1 (6 bases). The CDR3 length is 17 residues. Germline CDR1 and CDR2: SGDLS and YYNGEE. Trimming left V 0 bases short and J 6 bases short, with 18 bases between. In nucleotides, the CDR3 is TGTGCCAGCAGCGTAGAAGGGGAGGGGACACTTGATGAAAAACTGTTTTTT. This gives the protein CASSVEGEGTLDEKLFF.

This sequence joins TRBV7-9 and TRBJ2-1; D is uncertain. The CDR3 is made up of 15 amino acids. V gave up 5 bases and J gave up 6 bases, with 17 bases separating them. Germline lookup yields CDR1 SEHNR and CDR2 FQNEAQ (reference sequence). Here the CDR3 reads CASSPPLATRNEQFF. The CDR3 DNA follows: TGTGCCAGCAGCCCCCCCTTGGCTACCCGCAATGAGCAGTTCTTC.

The chain has TRBV28 and TRBJ2-4, with D perhaps TRBD2 (6 bases). This CDR3 has 17 amino acids. Trimming took off 0 bases at V and 0 bases at J, with 12 bases between the two ends. CDR1 MDHEN and CDR2 SYDVKM come from the germline V gene. CDR3 loop: CASSLWGLAPAKNIQYF. The CDR3 DNA follows: TGTGCCAGCAGTTTATGGGGCCTAGCGCCAGCCAAAAACATTCAGTACTTC.

V and J are TRBV7-9 and TRBJ2-2, with D maybe TRBD1 (5 bases). Germline CDR1 SEHNR, CDR2 FQNEAQ (reference sequence). V dropped 5 bases and J dropped 5 bases, with 9 bases sitting between them. CDR3 length equals 13 residues. The chain's CDR3 is CASSTDRTGELFF. The CDR3 region has the DNA TGTGCCAGCAGCACCGACAGAACCGGGGAGCTGTTTTTT. The variable domain in full, with the rest retrieved from reference TRBV7-9 and TRBJ2-2, is DTGVSQNPRHKITKRGQNVTFRCDPISEHNRLYWYRQTLGQGPEFLTYFQNEAQLEKSRLLSDRFSAERPKGSFSTLEIQRTEQGDSAMYLCASSTDRTGELFFGEGSRLTVL.

This chain links TRBV14 with TRBJ2-3, with 10 bases lining up with TRBD2. The CDR3 runs 15 residues. Germline V lookup: CDR1 SGHDN, CDR2 FVKESK. The trim removed 1 base at V and 10 bases at J, leaving 8 bases unmatched. The CDR3 DNA is TGTGCCAGCAGCCAAGGGAGTCTAGCGGGAGTCTCGCAGTATTTT. This codes for CASSQGSLAGVSQYF.

The V gene is TRBV7-6, the J gene TRBJ2-1, with 12 bases fitting TRBD2. Trimming at V came to 5 bases and at J to 6 bases, leaving 8 bases not matched to a gene. This CDR3 has 16 residues. CDR1 is SGHVS, CDR2 FNYEAQ, per germline. The DNA of the CDR3 is TGTGCCAGCAGCACGGGACTAGCGGGTTGGGCCAATGAGCAGTTCTTC. Its protein is CASSTGLAGWANEQFF.

The V call is TRBV11-2, the J call TRBJ2-3, with 11 bases identical to TRBD2. The CDR3 is 16 amino acids. V lost 2 bases, J lost 5 bases, and 6 bases stayed unmatched. The germline V gene encodes CDR1 SGHAT and CDR2 FQNNGV. The CDR3 bases are TGTGCCAGCAGCTTATCACCGGGACTAGCGGAAGATACGCAGTATTTT. As protein: CASSLSPGLAEDTQYF.

V and J are TRBV2 and TRBJ2-5, with TRBD2 matching over 9 bases. J lost 3 bases, V lost 5 bases, and 4 bases had no gene match. The germline CDR1 and CDR2 sequences are SNHLY and FYNNEI. The CDR3 runs to 14 residues. The chain's CDR3 is CASSPGLAEETQYF. CDR3 nucleotide sequence: TGTGCCAGCAGTCCGGGACTAGCAGAAGAGACCCAGTACTTC.

A single count supports this clone. This chain links TRBV7-8 with TRBJ2-1; TRBD2 matches at 7 bases. Germline CDR1 and CDR2: SGHVS and FQNEAQ. After removal of 5 bases from V and 6 bases from J, the junction contained 13 bases not matched to a gene. The CDR3 consists of 16 residues. The CDR3 sequence: CASSRESGTGGNEQFF. The CDR3 DNA reads TGTGCCAGCAGCCGTGAGTCGGGGACGGGAGGCAATGAGCAGTTCTTC. Using reference TRBV7-8 and TRBJ2-1 for the parts outside the CDR3, the full variable domain is GAGVSQSPRYKVAKRGQDVALRCDPISGHVSLFWYQQALGQGPEFLTYFQNEAQLDKSGLPSDRFFAERPEGSVSTLKIQRTQQEDSAVYLCASSRESGTGGNEQFFGPGTRLTVL.

J is TRBJ2-1 and V is TRBV27; D may correspond to TRBD1 or TRBD2 (5 bases each). V lost 4 bases to trimming and J lost 9 bases, with 16 bases between them. Germline V lookup: CDR1 MNHEY, CDR2 SMNVEV (reference sequence). CDR3 length: 14 residues. The CDR3 loop is CASSSGRGLGEQFF. CDR3 bases: TGTGCCAGCAGTTCGGGGCGTGGGTTAGGTGAGCAGTTCTTC.

The chain recombines TRBV19 with TRBJ2-3; no clear D. This CDR3 contains 15 residues. CDR1 LNHDA and CDR2 SQIVND come from the germline V gene (reference sequence). V was clipped by 6 bases and J by 1 base, with 14 bases between them. This chain's CDR3 is CASRVWGKRTDTQYF. In DNA form, the CDR3 reads TGTGCCAGTAGAGTGTGGGGAAAACGCACAGATACGCAGTATTTT. Filled out from reference TRBV19 and TRBJ2-3, the complete variable domain reads DGGITQSPKYLFRKEGQNVTLSCEQNLNHDAMYWYRQDPGQGLRLIYYSQIVNDFQKGDIAEGYSVSREKKESFPLTVTSAQKNPTAFYLCASRVWGKRTDTQYFGPGTRLTVL.

V is TRBV7-8 and J is TRBJ2-7; 14 bases map to TRBD2. V shed 5 bases, J shed 1 base, and the junction held 16 bases outside the gene matches. The V gene's germline CDR1 is SGHVS and CDR2 FQNEAQ. The CDR3 contains 20 residues. The CDR3 sequence is CASSPGLAGVYFDASYEQYF. The CDR3 coding sequence is TGTGCCAGCAGCCCGGGACTAGCGGGAGTCTACTTCGATGCATCCTACGAGCAGTACTTC.

The chain carries TRBV10-3 and TRBJ1-1; no reliable D call. The CDR3 spans 12 residues. V shed 10 bases and J shed 5 bases, with 14 bases lying between them. Germline V lookup: CDR1 ENHRY, CDR2 SYGVKD. The CDR3 is CATCEGHTEAFF. The CDR3 bases are TGTGCCACCTGCGAGGGTCATACTGAAGCTTTCTTT.

The genes are TRBV7-9 and TRBJ2-1, with D perhaps TRBD1 (6 bases). The CDR3 loop spans 15 amino acids. V dropped 5 bases and J dropped 2 bases, with 13 bases sitting between them. Per germline, CDR1 SEHNR and CDR2 FQNEAQ (reference sequence). The CDR3 region is CASSPPRQAYNEQFF. The CDR3 region has the DNA TGTGCCAGCAGCCCTCCGAGACAGGCCTACAATGAGCAGTTCTTC.

In its sample, this clone was seen once. V and J are TRBV15 and TRBJ1-1; a weak D match, TRBD1 (5 bases). Trimming stripped 4 bases from V and 6 bases from J, with 9 bases between. This CDR3 is 12 amino acids long. Germline V CDR1 and CDR2: LNHNV, YYDKDF (reference sequence). CDR3 residues: CATSTRVSEAFF. In DNA, the CDR3 is TGTGCCACCAGCACCAGGGTATCTGAAGCTTTCTTT.

The J gene is TRBJ2-1, the V gene TRBV19; 9 bases are a match to TRBD2. The trim removed 5 bases at V and 4 bases at J, leaving 9 bases unmatched. The CDR3 totals 16 residues. Per the germline V gene, CDR1 is LNHDA and CDR2 is SQIVND (reference sequence). The CDR3 bases are TGTGCCAGTAGTTCCGAGAGACTAGCGGTATACAATGAGCAGTTCTTC. This codes for CASSSERLAVYNEQFF.

The V call is TRBV19, the J call TRBJ2-2, with 9 positions matching TRBD1. The germline CDR1 and CDR2 sequences are LNHDA and SQIVND (reference sequence). The CDR3 totals 15 residues. J lost 5 bases, V lost 1 base, and 2 bases had no gene match. CDR3: CASSIVGTGTGELFF. In DNA form, the CDR3 reads TGTGCCAGTAGTATAGTTGGGACAGGGACCGGGGAGCTGTTTTTT.

The chain employs TRBV29-1 and TRBJ2-3, with TRBD2 matching over 7 bases. The CDR3 has 12 residues. Trimming removed 2 bases from V and 8 bases from J; junction bases left unmatched: 4. Germline CDR1 SQVTM, CDR2 ANQGSEA. The CDR3 sequence is CSVEWEGGTQYF. In nucleotides, the CDR3 is TGCAGCGTTGAATGGGAGGGAGGTACGCAGTATTTT.

The chain recombines TRBV6-5 with TRBJ2-7, with D unclear. The V gene lost 0 bases and the J gene lost 7 bases, with 10 bases spanning the gap. The germline V gene encodes CDR1 MNHEY and CDR2 SVGAGI. CDR3 length equals 13 residues. The CDR3 coding sequence is TGTGCCAGCAGTTACTCGTCAGCCGGGGAGCAGTACTTC. This encodes CASSYSSAGEQYF.

The V call is TRBV9, the J call TRBJ1-2; tentatively, D is TRBD1 (6 bases). Germline CDR1 and CDR2: SGDLS and YYNGEE. This CDR3 contains 13 residues. The germline V and J ends were trimmed by 4 bases and 2 bases, with 9 bases remaining between them. CDR3 coding DNA: TGTGCCAGCAGCCCGGGACACAACTATGGCTACACCTTC. The encoded protein is CASSPGHNYGYTF.

This chain joins TRBV5-1 and TRBJ2-7; a weak D match, TRBD1 (5 bases). The CDR3 has 15 residues. The V gene's germline CDR1 is SGHRS and CDR2 YFSETQ. V dropped 0 bases and J dropped 3 bases, with 13 bases sitting between them. The CDR3 is CASSLDNSGFYEQYF. CDR3 nucleotide sequence: TGCGCCAGCAGCTTGGACAACTCAGGGTTCTACGAGCAGTACTTC.

The chain links TRBV27 to TRBJ2-7, with D possibly matching TRBD1 (6 bases). V was cut by 5 bases and J by 2 bases, with 19 bases left in between. The CDR3 contains 16 residues. Per the germline V gene, CDR1 is MNHEY and CDR2 is SMNVEV (reference sequence). The CDR3: CASSLTLTGPPYEQYF. The CDR3 region has the DNA TGTGCCAGCAGTCTGACCTTGACAGGACCTCCCTACGAGCAGTACTTC.